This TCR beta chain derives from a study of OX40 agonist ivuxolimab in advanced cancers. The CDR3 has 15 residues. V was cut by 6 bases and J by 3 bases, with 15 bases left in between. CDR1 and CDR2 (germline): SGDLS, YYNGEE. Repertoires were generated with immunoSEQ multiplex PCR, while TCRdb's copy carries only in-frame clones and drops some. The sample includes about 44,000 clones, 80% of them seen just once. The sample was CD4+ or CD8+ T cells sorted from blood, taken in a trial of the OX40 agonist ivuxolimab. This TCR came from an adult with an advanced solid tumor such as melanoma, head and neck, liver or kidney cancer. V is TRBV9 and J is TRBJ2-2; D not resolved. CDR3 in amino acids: CASNNRPQDTGELFF. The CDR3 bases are TGTGCCAGCAACAACCGGCCCCAGGACACCGGGGAGCTGTTTTTT.